The 5 T cell receptor beta chains presented below share a single source sample, sequenced in a study of T cell changes during pregnancy in multiple sclerosis. Libraries were prepared by immunoSEQ multiplex PCR; TCRdb keeps only in-frame clonotypes and omits some of them. The data contain about 36,000 clones, 93% of them singletons. This specimen was CD4+ T cells from peripheral blood mononuclear cells, taken in the first trimester of pregnancy. The receptors were gathered from a female donor with multiple sclerosis, enrolled in a pregnancy study.

This chain links TRBV12-5 with TRBJ2-2; the D gene is possibly TRBD1 (6 bases). Germline V CDR1 and CDR2: LGHNT, FRNRAP. The CDR3 runs 16 residues. Trimming left V 0 bases short and J 4 bases short, with 12 bases between. CDR3 bases: TGTGCTAGTGGTTTGGTATCTGGACAGATCACCGGGGAGCTGTTTTTT. Translated, it gives CASGLVSGQITGELFF.

This chain's CDR3 is CASSFGRGGETQYF. The CDR3 region has the DNA TGTGCCAGCAGTTTTGGGCGGGGGGGCGAGACCCAGTACTTC. The rearrangement uses TRBV27 and TRBJ2-5; 9 nucleotides align to TRBD2. V shed 3 bases and J 5 bases; nucleotides not matched to a gene: 4. In germline, CDR1 is MNHEY, CDR2 SMNVEV (reference sequence). The CDR3 runs 14 residues.

The rearrangement links TRBV10-3 to TRBJ2-3; unclear D gene. Germline assignment: CDR1 ENHRY and CDR2 SYGVKD. The V end lost 5 bases, the J end lost 4 bases, and 13 bases lay between the germline ends. The CDR3 runs to 14 residues. The CDR3 DNA reads TGTGCCATCAGTATCGGTGAGAACCCAGATACGCAGTATTTT. Its protein product is CAISIGENPDTQYF.

V is TRBV5-1 and J is TRBJ2-5; D not resolved. There are 13 residues in the CDR3. From germline, CDR1 is SGHRS and CDR2 YFSETQ. V was clipped by 0 bases and J by 4 bases, with 7 bases between them. CDR3 residues: CASSLVVGETQYF. CDR3 sequence (DNA): TGCGCCAGCAGCTTGGTAGTTGGAGAGACCCAGTACTTC. The whole variable domain, filled in from reference TRBV5-1 and TRBJ2-5, reads KAGVTQTPRYLIKTRGQQVTLSCSPISGHRSVSWYQQTPGQGLQFLFEYFSETQRNKGNFPGRFSGRQFSNSRSEMNVSTLELGDSALYLCASSLVVGETQYFGPGTRLLVL.

The sample holds one count of this clone. This chain uses TRBV25-1 with TRBJ2-6; maybe TRBD1 (5 bases). Germline V lookup: CDR1 MGHDK, CDR2 SYGVNS. Trimming removed 8 bases at V and 2 bases at J, with 7 bases between. This CDR3 spans 13 amino acids. For the CDR3, the DNA is TGTGCCAGCGGCAGGGCTGGGGCCAACGTCCTGACTTTC. This codes for CASGRAGANVLTF.